This T cell receptor (beta chain) was recorded in a study of shared clonotypes between healthy human individuals. The CD4+ fraction was divided into a CD45RA+ naive subset and a CD45RA-negative memory subset. Authors' analysis steps: With immunoSEQ giving junction-only sequences and no quality scores, filtering differed. The method was immunoSEQ multiplex PCR; TCRdb's version includes in-frame clones alone and lacks a portion of them. V, J and clone size derive from that table, while D and trimming were established from the DNA sequence. The sample records roughly 2.5 million clones, roughly 92% being singletons. About this clone itself: Its matching antigen is unknown. The same CDR3 is also encoded by other DNA sequences in this sample.

Notes on the study in general: The study sampled only blood, and tissue repertoires likely differ. Non-shared clonotypes showed lower generation probabilities than clonotypes common to all four donors.

Germline loops: CDR1 SGHDN, CDR2 FVKESK. The CDR3 sequence is 14 residues long. Trimming cost V 6 bases and J 2 bases; bases outside gene matches: 5. This TCR came from a man aged 18 to 30 in good health. Sequenced sample: naive CD4+ T cells sorted from blood. The subset is: CD45RA+ positively selected. The V call is TRBV14, the J call TRBJ2-7, with 9 bases aligning to TRBD2. The CDR3 region is CASSRAGGPYEQYF. CDR3 in DNA: TGTGCCAGCAGTAGAGCGGGAGGCCCCTACGAGCAGTACTTC.